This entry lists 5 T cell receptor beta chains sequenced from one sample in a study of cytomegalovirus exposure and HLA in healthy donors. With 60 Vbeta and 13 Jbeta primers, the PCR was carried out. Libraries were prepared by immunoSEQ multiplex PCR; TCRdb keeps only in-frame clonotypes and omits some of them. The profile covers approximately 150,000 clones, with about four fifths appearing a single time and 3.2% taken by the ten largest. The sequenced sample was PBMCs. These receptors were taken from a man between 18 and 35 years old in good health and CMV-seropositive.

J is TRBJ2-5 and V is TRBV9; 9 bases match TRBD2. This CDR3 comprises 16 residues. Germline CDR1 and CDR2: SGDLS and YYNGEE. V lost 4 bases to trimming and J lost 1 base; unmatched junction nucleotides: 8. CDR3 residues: CASSTIELAGQETQYF. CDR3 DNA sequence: TGTGCCAGCAGCACTATCGAACTAGCGGGCCAAGAGACCCAGTACTTC.

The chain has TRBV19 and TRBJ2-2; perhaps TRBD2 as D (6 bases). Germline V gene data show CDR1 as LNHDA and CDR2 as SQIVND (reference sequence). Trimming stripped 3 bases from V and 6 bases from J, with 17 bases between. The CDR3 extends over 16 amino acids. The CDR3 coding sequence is TGTGCCAGTAGTATTTTAGGAGGGAGAAGGGCCGGGGAGCTGTTTTTT. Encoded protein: CASSILGGRRAGELFF.

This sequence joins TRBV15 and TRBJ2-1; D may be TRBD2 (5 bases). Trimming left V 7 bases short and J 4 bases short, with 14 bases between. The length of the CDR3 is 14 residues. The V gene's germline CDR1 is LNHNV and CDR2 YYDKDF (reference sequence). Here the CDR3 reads CATIRAVGYNEQFF. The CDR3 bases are TGTGCCACCATACGAGCGGTTGGATACAATGAGCAGTTCTTC.

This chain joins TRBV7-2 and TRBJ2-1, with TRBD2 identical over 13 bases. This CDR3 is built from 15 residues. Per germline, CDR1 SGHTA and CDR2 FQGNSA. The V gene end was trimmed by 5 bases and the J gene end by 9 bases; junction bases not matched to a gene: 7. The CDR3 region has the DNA TGTGCCAGCAGCGATGGACTAGCGGGAGCAACTGAGCAGTTCTTC. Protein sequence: CASSDGLAGATEQFF.

The CDR3 DNA sequence: TGTGCCAGCAGCCCATTAGCTGGTGAGCAGTTCTTC. Translated: CASSPLAGEQFF. The chain employs TRBV5-4 and TRBJ2-1, with unresolved D. The ends were cut back, 4 bases at V and 9 bases at J, with 11 bases in the middle. The CDR3 has 12 amino acids. The germline gives CDR1 SGHNT, CDR2 YYREEE (reference sequence).